This TCR beta chain was captured in a study of T-cell memory formation after mild COVID-19. Study details: Most TCR clusters belonged to a single donor.

TCRdb re-called the 5' RACE reads through MiXCR, storing one row per CDR3 protein. The data hold roughly 170,000 distinct CDR3 sequences, with around a fifth observed a single time. Study results and limitations: Second-wave clones reaching peak frequency on day 37 lacked confirmed SARS-CoV-2 specificity. Some responding clones appeared in pre-infection memory, suggesting cross-reactive memory joined.

Trimming shortened V by 6 bases and J by 1 base, and 12 bases separated the two germline ends. CDR1 and CDR2 from the germline V gene are LNHDA and SQIVND (reference sequence). There are 14 residues in the CDR3. This clonotype was picked up a small number of times. What it binds is not known. The chain carries TRBV19 and TRBJ1-1, with D possibly being TRBD1 (6 bases). Sequenced: PBMCs or a T cell subset sorted from them (not recorded which). This TCR came from an adult woman who had mild COVID-19 (a few samples of this study predate the infection). Cell type and time point are not known. CDR3 loop: CASSLGHRNTEAFF. CDR3 nucleotide sequence: TGTGCCAGTAGCCTGGGACACCGGAACACTGAAGCTTTCTTT.